This TCR beta chain was captured in a study of PD-L1 blockade in urothelial cancer. The assay was immunoSEQ multiplex PCR, and TCRdb's table has in-frame clones only and misses some. The sample records roughly 38,000 clones, roughly four fifths being singletons. As to time point: pretreatment peripheral blood. This CDR3 has 15 amino acids. From germline, CDR1 is MNHNS and CDR2 SASEGT. The V gene lost 3 bases and the J gene lost 5 bases, with 14 bases spanning the gap. The sequences come from PBMCs, collected around atezolizumab (anti-PD-L1) treatment. This sequence joins TRBV6-1 and TRBJ1-3; D unclear. This clonotype was sampled from a man in his sixties with urothelial cancer. Here the CDR3 reads CASSEGSQSRNTIYF. CDR3 coding DNA: TGTGCCAGCAGTGAGGGCAGTCAGTCCAGAAACACCATATATTTT.